These 10 T cell receptor beta chains originate from one sample sequenced in a study of human T cells and chemical hapten exposure. Time point noted: pre-sensitization, week 0. Indicated treatment: therapeutic diphenylcyclopropenone sensitization with weekly scalp DPC. TCRdb reanalysed the RACE reads using MiXCR and keeps one entry per CDR3 protein. The sample lists a few hundred thousand distinct CDR3 sequences; about 5% were seen once. The sequenced sample was whole blood, obtained in connection with sensitization to the hapten diphenylcyclopropenone (DPC). Receptors were obtained from a woman aged 18-30 years with alopecia areata. Some clones in this sample may be carry-over from other donors' samples.

Many counts were recorded for this clonotype. V usage is TRBV6-5 and J usage is TRBJ1-2; possibly TRBD1 for D (6 bases). Looked up from germline, CDR1 is MNHEY and CDR2 is SVGAGI. The V gene lost 2 bases and the J gene lost 4 bases, with 14 bases spanning the gap. The CDR3 covers 15 residues. The CDR3: CASSYILGQRYGYTF. The CDR3 DNA reads TGTGCCAGCAGTTACATACTCGGACAGCGCTATGGCTACACCTTC.

This clonotype was seen many times. This rearrangement joins TRBV6-4 to TRBJ2-2; D possibly corresponds to TRBD2 (5 bases). Germline-derived CDR1 and CDR2 are MRHNA and SNTAGT. Trimming removed 5 bases from V and 3 bases from J, with 13 bases in between. The CDR3 runs to 15 residues. The CDR3: CASSPGNFHTGELFF. The DNA for the CDR3 is TGTGCCAGCAGTCCCGGGAACTTCCACACCGGGGAGCTGTTTTTT.

This clonotype showed up many times. The rearrangement joins TRBV29-1 to TRBJ1-2; D unresolved. The V and J ends lost 3 bases and 8 bases respectively, with 10 bases between them. The germline V gene encodes CDR1 SQVTM and CDR2 ANQGSEA. The CDR3 totals 11 residues. CDR3 region: CSVDRIRGYTF. The DNA for the CDR3 is TGCAGCGTTGACCGTATCAGAGGCTACACCTTC. The full variable domain, rest sourced from reference TRBV29-1 and TRBJ1-2, is SAVISQKPSRDICQRGTSLTIQCQVDSQVTMMFWYRQQPGQSLTLIATANQGSEATYESGFVIDKFPISRPNLTFSTLTVSNMSPEDSSIYLCSVDRIRGYTFGSGTRLTVV.

This clonotype was detected many times. This CDR3 is CASSYDGDSPPLGYTF. The CDR3 DNA is TGTGCCAGCAGCTACGACGGTGACAGTCCGCCGCTCGGCTACACCTTC. The chain combines TRBV7-9 with TRBJ1-2; weak D call: TRBD1 (5 bases). This CDR3 is 16 amino acids long. Per germline, CDR1 SEHNR and CDR2 FQNEAQ (reference sequence). V was shortened by 4 bases and J by 8 bases, with 23 bases between the two germline ends. Filled out from reference TRBV7-9 and TRBJ1-2, the complete variable domain reads DTGVSQNPRHKITKRGQNVTFRCDPISEHNRLYWYRQTLGQGPEFLTYFQNEAQLEKSRLLSDRFSAERPKGSFSTLEIQRTEQGDSAMYLCASSYDGDSPPLGYTFGSGTRLTVV.

There are many counts of this clonotype. The chain has TRBV19 and TRBJ1-4, with D unclear. The CDR3 is 14 residues long. Trimming took 6 bases from V and 5 from J, leaving 13 bases between them. Germline V gene data show CDR1 as LNHDA and CDR2 as SQIVND (reference sequence). The CDR3 loop is CASSPGRFNEKLFF. For the CDR3, the DNA is TGTGCCAGTAGCCCCGGACGGTTCAATGAAAAACTGTTTTTT.

The chain combines TRBV3-1 with TRBJ1-6; maybe TRBD1 (5 bases). CDR3 length: 16 amino acids. Germline assignment: CDR1 LGHDT and CDR2 YNNKEL (reference sequence). Trimming shortened V by 1 base and J by 0 bases, and 7 bases separated the two germline ends. CDR3 in DNA: TGTGCCAGCAGCCAAGTGCAGGGCTCCTATAATTCACCCCTCCACTTT. As protein: CASSQVQGSYNSPLHF.

This chain links TRBV15 with TRBJ1-1; the D is unclear. The CDR3 is 14 residues long. Between the trimmed V and J ends, which lost 1 base and 5 bases, there was a span of 11 bases. Germline V gene sequence: CDR1 LNHNV, CDR2 YYDKDF (reference sequence). CDR3 amino acids: CATSRAGGRTEAFF. In DNA form, the CDR3 reads TGTGCCACCAGCAGAGCGGGCGGGAGGACTGAAGCTTTCTTT.

The sample holds many counts of this clonotype. V and J are TRBV6-4 and TRBJ2-3, with 12 bases fitting TRBD2. V lost 3 bases and J lost 4; bases outside the gene matches: 11. In germline, CDR1 is MRHNA, CDR2 SNTAGT. The CDR3 is made up of 18 amino acids. As DNA, the CDR3 is TGTGCCAGCAGTGATGCTGCTAGCGGGGGGGAAACCCCAGATACGCAGTATTTT. This gives the protein CASSDAASGGETPDTQYF.

This sequence joins TRBV6-5 and TRBJ2-2; 11 bases are shared with TRBD1. V trimming: 6 bases; J trimming: 6 bases; junction bases outside the gene matches: 3. Germline CDR1 reads MNHEY; CDR2 reads SVGAGI. This CDR3 spans 14 amino acids. The CDR3 loop is CASSRGQGAGELFF. The CDR3, as DNA: TGTGCCAGCAGCAGGGGACAGGGGGCCGGGGAGCTGTTTTTT.

This clonotype occurred a few times. This chain connects TRBV12-3 or TRBV12-4 to TRBJ1-3; D unclear. Trimming removed 3 bases from V and 3 bases from J, with 3 bases in between. The CDR3 totals 12 residues. The CDR3 DNA sequence: TGTGCCAGCAGTTTTCGTGGAAACACCATATATTTT. It encodes CASSFRGNTIYF.